The next 7 T cell receptor beta chains were all read from a single sample in a study of OX40 agonist ivuxolimab in advanced cancers. Repertoires were generated with immunoSEQ multiplex PCR, while TCRdb's copy carries only in-frame clones and drops some. The table lists 15,000 to 25,000 clones, around 90% of them singletons, with around half in the top ten. Sequenced material: CD4+ or CD8+ T cells sorted from blood, taken in a trial of the OX40 agonist ivuxolimab. The receptors were gathered from an adult with an advanced solid tumor such as melanoma, head and neck, liver or kidney cancer.

As to this clone: At one end the junction does not follow the germline gene, possibly because of a read error. The V gene is TRBV7-7, the J gene TRBJ2-7; D uncertain. CDR3 size: 13 residues. Germline CDR1 is SSHAT and CDR2 is FNYEAQ (reference sequence). In DNA, the CDR3 is TGTGCTAGCAGCCTAGGGATGCTCTACGAGCAGTACTTC. Its translation is CASSLGMLYEQYF.

In its sample, this clone was seen once. The chain has TRBV9 and TRBJ2-3; possibly TRBD1 for D (5 bases). Germline V gives CDR1 SGDLS, CDR2 YYNGEE. The V end was cut by 2 bases, the J end by 1 base, with 11 bases between. This CDR3 is 15 amino acids long. The CDR3 coding sequence is TGTGCCAGCAGCGTTGCAGGGTTCGGCACAGATACGCAGTATTTT. Translation: CASSVAGFGTDTQYF.

The V gene is TRBV7-2, the J gene TRBJ2-2; 8 bases line up with TRBD2. With V trimmed by 4 bases and J by 3 bases, 4 bases remained unmatched. From germline, CDR1 is SGHTA and CDR2 FQGNSA. CDR3 length equals 15 residues. Here the CDR3 reads CASSSSGWDTGELFF. The CDR3 coding sequence is TGTGCCAGCAGCTCTAGCGGGTGGGACACCGGGGAGCTGTTTTTT.

CDR3 region: CASSVPRGLAGGGISTDTQYF. The CDR3, as DNA: TGTGCCAGCAGCGTCCCTAGAGGGCTAGCGGGAGGGGGAATTAGCACAGATACGCAGTATTTT. The chain links TRBV9 to TRBJ2-3, with TRBD2 matching over 12 bases. The CDR3 has 21 amino acids. Germline values: CDR1 SGDLS, CDR2 YYNGEE. V lost 2 bases and J lost 0; bases outside the gene matches: 16.

The chain is built from TRBV25-1 and TRBJ2-7; TRBD1 matches at 7 bases. Per germline, CDR1 MGHDK and CDR2 SYGVNS. The V gene end was trimmed by 0 bases and the J gene end by 3 bases; junction bases not matched to a gene: 5. The CDR3 sequence is 15 residues long. This CDR3 is CASSEYNTGVYEQYF. DNA of the CDR3: TGTGCCAGCAGTGAATATAACACAGGGGTCTACGAGCAGTACTTC.

The genes are TRBV7-6 and TRBJ2-7; D remains ambiguous. V lost 3 bases to trimming and J lost 3 bases, with 9 bases between them. Germline V gene lookup returns CDR1 SGHVS and CDR2 FNYEAQ. The CDR3 spans 13 residues. CDR3 nucleotides: TGTGCCAGCAGCTTGAGCCCCGGCTACGAGCAGTACTTC. It is translated as CASSLSPGYEQYF. Full variable domain (remainder filled in from reference TRBV7-6 and TRBJ2-7): GAGVSQSPRYKVTKRGQDVALRCDPISGHVSLYWYRQALGQGPEFLTYFNYEAQQDKSGLPNDRFSAERPEGSISTLTIQRTEQRDSAMYRCASSLSPGYEQYFGPGTRLTVT.

The V gene is TRBV28, the J gene TRBJ2-7; TRBD2 agrees at 8 bases. J gave up 7 bases and V 10 bases, and 6 bases lay outside the gene matches. Germline assignment: CDR1 MDHEN and CDR2 SYDVKM. CDR3 length: 11 amino acids. For the CDR3, the DNA is TGTGCCACCGGGAGGGTCTGGGAGCAGTACTTC. Its protein product is CATGRVWEQYF.